These T cell receptor beta chains were read from a single sample in a study of PD-1 blockade in classical Hodgkin lymphoma. Some clones are missing from TCRdb's copy, which holds only in-frame ones; the method was immunoSEQ multiplex PCR. The data contain approximately 12,000 clones, roughly 84% of them singletons. Sequencing was performed on peripheral blood mononuclear cells (PBMCs), taken at baseline. The receptors derive from a human donor with classical Hodgkin lymphoma. Both conserved end residues are part of each CDR3. The D gene is left open where the match is weak. A row's size may be missing; if present it is once, few, many or a size class.

clone_size	d_call	v_call	j_call	cdr3_aa	cdr3_nt
-	TRBD1	TRBV4-3	TRBJ1-4	CASSQDQGTGGGSEKLFF	TGCGCCAGCAGCCAAGATCAGGGGACAGGGGGTGGGAGTGAAAAACTGTTTTTT
-	TRBD1	TRBV19	TRBJ2-5	CASNQGARETQYF	TGTGCCAGTAACCAGGGGGCGCGGGAGACCCAGTACTTC
-	-	TRBV19	TRBJ1-2	CASRRLDYGYTF	TGTGCCAGTAGGCGATTGGACTATGGCTACACCTTC
-	-	TRBV9	TRBJ2-5	CASSPGAIGQETQYF	TGTGCCAGCAGCCCAGGCGCTATCGGGCAAGAGACCCAGTACTTC
-	-	TRBV19	TRBJ2-2	CASRDKWDTGELFF	TGTGCCAGTAGGGACAAGTGGGACACCGGGGAGCTGTTTTTT
-	-	TRBV6-1	TRBJ2-2	CASRRVGARTGELFF	TGTGCCAGCAGGAGGGTGGGGGCGAGGACCGGGGAGCTGTTTTTT
-	-	TRBV9	TRBJ2-1	CASSVATFGGEQFF	TGTGCCAGCAGCGTAGCTACCTTTGGCGGGGAGCAGTTCTTC
-	-	TRBV6-5	TRBJ1-2	CASSYSITGVLLGYTF	TGTGCCAGCAGTTACTCGATTACCGGGGTCCTCCTAGGCTACACCTTC
-	TRBD1	TRBV6-1	TRBJ1-1	CASSPETGVNTEAFF	TGTGCCAGCAGCCCCGAGACAGGGGTGAACACTGAAGCTTTCTTT
-	TRBD2	TRBV7-9	TRBJ2-5	CASSLGTSGREETQYF	TGTGCCAGCAGCCTCGGGACTAGCGGGAGAGAGGAGACCCAGTACTTC
few	TRBD2	TRBV6-4	TRBJ2-1	CASSEAGGYNEQFF	TGTGCCAGCAGTGAAGCGGGGGGCTACAATGAGCAGTTCTTC
-	-	TRBV5-6	TRBJ1-2	CASSLVGSWTSYGYTF	TGTGCCAGCAGCTTGGTCGGCTCCTGGACTAGCTATGGCTACACCTTC
-	-	TRBV7-6	TRBJ1-4	CASSSSLGRSGKLFF	TGTGCCAGCAGCTCTAGCCTCGGCCGGTCCGGAAAACTGTTTTTT
-	-	TRBV19	TRBJ2-5	CASSRDHTGLGETQYF	TGTGCCAGTAGTAGGGACCATACAGGGCTGGGAGAGACCCAGTACTTC
-	TRBD2	TRBV7-9	TRBJ2-3	CASSLGVGGGPTDTQYF	TGTGCCAGCAGCTTAGGGGTTGGGGGGGGACCCACAGATACGCAGTATTTT
-	-	TRBV7-2	TRBJ1-1	CASSPGRNTEAFF	TGTGCCAGCAGCCCCGGCAGGAACACTGAAGCTTTCTTT
-	TRBD1	TRBV6-6	TRBJ2-1	CASSQNRGSGEQFF	TGTGCCAGCAGTCAAAACAGGGGCTCAGGTGAGCAGTTCTTC
-	-	TRBV5-6	TRBJ2-1	CASSLIRSYNEQFF	TGTGCCAGCAGCTTGATCCGGTCCTACAATGAGCAGTTCTTC
-	TRBD2	TRBV6-1	TRBJ2-3	CASSPTAGSTDTQYF	TGTGCCAGCAGTCCTACAGCGGGGAGCACAGATACGCAGTATTTT
-	TRBD1	TRBV4-1	TRBJ1-4	CASRLVQGANEKLFF	TGCGCCAGCAGGCTCGTCCAGGGGGCTAATGAAAAACTGTTTTTT
-	TRBD1	TRBV28	TRBJ2-5	CASSFIDRDETQYF	TGTGCCAGCAGTTTTATCGACAGGGATGAGACCCAGTACTTC